This T cell receptor beta chain was recorded in a study of response to subunit inactivated influenza vaccine. General study findings and limits: That few new T cells are recruited by each seasonal influenza vaccination was the authors' suggestion.

As for this clonotype: What it binds is unknown.

CDR3 length: 11 residues. V lost 8 bases to trimming and J lost 0 bases, with 5 bases between them. Per the germline V gene, CDR1 is ENHRY and CDR2 is SYGVKD. Via MiXCR, TCRdb re-called the RT-PCR reads, giving one row per CDR3 protein. The table includes about 700,000 distinct CDR3 sequences, around 13% detected once. The sample in question was PBMCs from blood, obtained around 15 days before vaccination. The chain has TRBV10-3 and TRBJ2-7; no firm D call. This clonotype was sampled from a man aged 45-65 years who received an inactivated influenza vaccine. DNA for the CDR3: TGTGCCATCGGGGACTCCTACGAGCAGTACTTC. Protein product: CAIGDSYEQYF.